Here is one T cell receptor beta chain with its context. Its antigen is unidentified. This specimen comes from a study of immune heterogeneity within non-small cell lung tumors. The wider study: Histology included 4 squamous cell carcinomas, some ten non-squamous carcinomas and 1 unspecified tumor. Study-wide points: Recurring identical dominant CDR3 beta clonotypes were observed across tumor sites within a patient, together with site-unique high-frequency clones. Patients largely differed in their high-frequency T-cell receptor beta clonotypes.

TCR beta CDR3 was amplified by multiplex PCR using 32 V and 13 J primers. TCRdb reprocessed the multiplex PCR reads with MiXCR, giving one entry per CDR3 protein. The repertoire holds more than 9,000 distinct CDR3 sequences, 25% to 35% seen once, with 7% to 8.5% in the top ten. Trimming stripped 4 bases from V and 1 base from J, with 13 bases between. This CDR3 has 15 residues. As template, the study used bulk tumor genomic DNA at around 630 ng per sample. Spaced far apart, several biopsies were taken from each primary tumor during surgery. Each patient presented with untreated, newly diagnosed non-small cell lung cancer and received curative surgery. Donors comprised surgical patients with newly diagnosed non-small cell lung cancer, operated on with curative intent.

Sequenced: lung tumor tissue. The TCR comes from a woman aged 60 to 75 with non-small cell lung cancer. The chain uses TRBV12-3 or TRBV12-4 and TRBJ1-1; D not certain. For the CDR3, the DNA is TGTGCCAGCAGTTCCAGTAAAGTTTCGAACACTGAAGCTTTCTTT. Residues: CASSSSKVSNTEAFF.